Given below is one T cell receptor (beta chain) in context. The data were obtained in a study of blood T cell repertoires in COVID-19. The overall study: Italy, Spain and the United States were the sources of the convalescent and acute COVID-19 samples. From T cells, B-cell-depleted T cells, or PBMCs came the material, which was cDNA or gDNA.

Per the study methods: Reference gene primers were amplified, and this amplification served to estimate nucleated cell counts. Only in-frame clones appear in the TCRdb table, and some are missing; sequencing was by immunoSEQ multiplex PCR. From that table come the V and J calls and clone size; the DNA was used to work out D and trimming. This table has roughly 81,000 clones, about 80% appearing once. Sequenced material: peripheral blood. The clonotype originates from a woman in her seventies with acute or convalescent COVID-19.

The CDR3 sequence: CASSRGQGTNTEAFF. As DNA, the CDR3 is TGCGCCAGCAGCAGAGGACAGGGGACAAACACTGAAGCTTTCTTT. The rearrangement uses TRBV5-1 and TRBJ1-1; 9 nucleotides agree with TRBD1. Looked up from germline, CDR1 is SGHRS and CDR2 is YFSETQ. The CDR3 is 15 amino acids. V shed 4 bases and J 2 bases; nucleotides not matched to a gene: 6.